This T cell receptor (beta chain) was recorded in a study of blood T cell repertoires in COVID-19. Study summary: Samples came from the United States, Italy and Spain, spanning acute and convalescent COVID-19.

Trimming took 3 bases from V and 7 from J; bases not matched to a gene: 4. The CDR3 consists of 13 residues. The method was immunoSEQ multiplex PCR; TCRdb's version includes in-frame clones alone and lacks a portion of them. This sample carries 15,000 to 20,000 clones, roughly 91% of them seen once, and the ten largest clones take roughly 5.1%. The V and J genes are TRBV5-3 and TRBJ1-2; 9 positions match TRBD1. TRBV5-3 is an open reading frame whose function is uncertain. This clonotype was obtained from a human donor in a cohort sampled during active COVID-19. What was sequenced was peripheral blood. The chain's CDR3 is CARSYRGLFGYTF. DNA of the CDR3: TGTGCCAGAAGCTACAGGGGGCTCTTTGGCTACACCTTC.